A single sample gave rise to the 14 T cell receptor beta chains below, sequenced in a study of T cells in Graves' hyperthyroidism and ophthalmopathy. Amplification of TCR beta CDR3 regions used RNA as the template. RT-PCR in the first round (using the HTBI primer set) targeted the TCR CDR3. TCRdb passed the multiplex PCR reads through MiXCR, listing each CDR3 protein once. The sample consists of hundreds of thousands of distinct CDR3 sequences, around a fifth of them appearing once. The material sequenced was blood. Receptors were obtained from a man aged 45-65 years with Graves' ophthalmopathy.

The chain is built from TRBV30 and TRBJ1-4; TRBD1 agrees at 9 bases. The CDR3 sequence is 13 residues long. Trimming at V came to 4 bases and at J to 10 bases, leaving 7 bases not matched to a gene. Per the germline V gene, CDR1 is GTSNPN and CDR2 is SVGIG (reference sequence). The CDR3 sequence is CAWNRDRDGKLFF. CDR3 DNA: TGTGCCTGGAACCGGGACAGGGATGGAAAACTGTTTTTT.

This rearrangement joins TRBV20-1 to TRBJ2-5; 8 nucleotides match TRBD2. The CDR3 is 13 amino acids. Trimming took 3 bases from V and 3 from J; bases not matched to a gene: 3. Germline V gene data show CDR1 as DFQATT and CDR2 as SNEGSKA (reference sequence). The CDR3 DNA sequence: TGCAGTGCTAGTACCGGGAGGGAAGAGACCCAGTACTTC. Translating it yields CSASTGREETQYF.

This clonotype was seen a handful of times. The chain employs TRBV5-1 and TRBJ1-6; D uncertain. This CDR3 has 14 residues. Germline CDR1 and CDR2: SGHRS and YFSETQ. V was pared by 4 bases and J by 7 bases, with 12 bases between. CDR3 residues: CASSRNAANSPLHF. CDR3 nucleotides: TGCGCCAGCAGCCGGAACGCCGCAAATTCACCCCTCCACTTT.

Here the CDR3 reads CAISDRDQVNSPLHF. CDR3 coding DNA: TGTGCCATCAGTGACCGGGATCAAGTTAATTCACCCCTCCACTTT. The chain has TRBV10-3 and TRBJ1-6; D unclear. The CDR3 length is 15 residues. The V end was cut by 3 bases, the J end by 6 bases, with 12 bases between. Germline loops: CDR1 ENHRY, CDR2 SYGVKD.

The rearrangement links TRBV3-1 to TRBJ1-3, with 7 bases that match TRBD1. The CDR3 spans 17 residues. The ends lost 4 bases at V and 0 bases at J; junction bases unmatched: 9. Germline V gives CDR1 LGHDT, CDR2 YNNKEL (reference sequence). This CDR3 reads CASSPFRGKSSGNTIYF. The CDR3 coding sequence is TGTGCCAGCAGCCCCTTCAGGGGGAAAAGCTCTGGAAACACCATATATTTT.

This clonotype appeared many times. This chain connects TRBV7-9 to TRBJ1-5; D uncertain. The ends were cut back, 3 bases at V and 7 bases at J, with 10 bases in the middle. The germline V gene has CDR1 SEHNR and CDR2 FQNEAQ (reference sequence). This CDR3 has 13 residues. The chain's CDR3 is CASSFDGPQPQHF. The CDR3 bases are TGTGCCAGCAGCTTTGATGGCCCCCAGCCCCAGCATTTT. Full variable domain (remainder filled in from reference TRBV7-9 and TRBJ1-5): DTGVSQNPRHKITKRGQNVTFRCDPISEHNRLYWYRQTLGQGPEFLTYFQNEAQLEKSRLLSDRFSAERPKGSFSTLEIQRTEQGDSAMYLCASSFDGPQPQHFGDGTRLSIL.

The chain combines TRBV3-1 with TRBJ2-1; 9 positions match TRBD2. The CDR3 has 17 residues. After removal of 4 bases from V and 3 bases from J, the junction contained 10 bases not matched to a gene. Germline lookup yields CDR1 LGHDT and CDR2 YNNKEL (reference sequence). CDR3 nucleotide sequence: TGTGCCAGCAGCCGCGCATGGACTAGCGAGAACTACAATGAGCAGTTCTTC. Its translation is CASSRAWTSENYNEQFF.

This rearrangement joins TRBV7-9 to TRBJ2-1; 7 bases map to TRBD2. CDR1 SEHNR and CDR2 FQNEAQ come from the germline V gene (reference sequence). The CDR3 length is 13 residues. V lost 4 bases to trimming and J lost 10 bases; unmatched junction nucleotides: 7. CDR3 sequence (DNA): TGTGCCAGCAGCTCCTCGGGGGAGGGGGAGCAGTTCTTC. Protein: CASSSSGEGEQFF.

This clonotype was observed a handful of times. The chain employs TRBV20-1 and TRBJ1-2; 7 nucleotides match TRBD1. The CDR3 has 13 amino acids. The V and J ends lost 2 bases and 5 bases, in that order; junction bases with no gene match: 5. Germline CDR1 reads DFQATT; CDR2 reads SNEGSKA (reference sequence). CDR3 DNA: TGCAGTGCTAGAAGGGACAGCGATTATGGCTACACCTTC. It yields the protein CSARRDSDYGYTF.

This clonotype was seen at least ten times. The chain has TRBV2 and TRBJ2-3; 14 bases line up with TRBD2. V trimming: 6 bases; J trimming: 4 bases; junction bases outside the gene matches: 6. Germline loops: CDR1 SNHLY, CDR2 FYNNEI. The CDR3 has 16 residues. In nucleotides, the CDR3 is TGTGCCAGCAGGAAGGGACTAGCGGGAGAGTCAGATACGCAGTATTTT. Translating it yields CASRKGLAGESDTQYF.

This clonotype was found a few times. The rearrangement uses TRBV3-1 and TRBJ1-4; TRBD1 aligns across 9 bases. The J segment lost 0 bases and the V segment lost 5 bases, leaving 4 bases of the junction unmatched. Germline V CDR1 and CDR2: LGHDT, YNNKEL (reference sequence). CDR3 length equals 16 residues. CDR3 coding DNA: TGTGCCAGCAGCGAGAGACAGGGGGCAACTAATGAAAAACTGTTTTTT. Translating gives CASSERQGATNEKLFF.

This clonotype was seen a handful of times. The chain combines TRBV7-8 with TRBJ1-5, with D possibly TRBD1 on 5 matching bases. CDR3 length: 15 amino acids. Looked up from germline, CDR1 is SGHVS and CDR2 is FQNEAQ. Trimming took off 5 bases at V and 5 bases at J, with 16 bases between the two ends. CDR3 sequence: CASSPTVTSYQPQHF. In DNA, the CDR3 is TGTGCCAGCAGCCCGACAGTCACATCCTATCAGCCCCAGCATTTT.

This clonotype was detected many times. V and J are TRBV20-1 and TRBJ1-5, with unresolved D. With 4 bases removed from V and 2 bases from J, the gap between germline ends came to 15 bases. This CDR3 spans 15 amino acids. Germline CDR1 reads DFQATT; CDR2 reads SNEGSKA (reference sequence). The CDR3 region has the DNA TGCAGTGCTAAGAGAGGGCCTTCAGGCAATCAGCCCCAGCATTTT. It is translated as CSAKRGPSGNQPQHF.

As to this clonotype: An end of the junction does not agree with germline; a read error may underlie this. The rearrangement uses TRBV2 and TRBJ1-1; D is unclear. The germline V gene encodes CDR1 SNHLY and CDR2 FYNNEI. This CDR3 contains 14 residues. CDR3 DNA sequence: TGTGCCAGCAGTGATTCGGCACGGAACGCTGAAGCTTTCTTT. Encoded protein: CASSDSARNAEAFF. Looking up the rest from reference TRBV2 and TRBJ1-1 gives the full variable domain: EPEVTQTPSHQVTQMGQEVILRCVPISNHLYFYWYRQILGQKVEFLVSFYNNEISEKSEIFDDQFSVERPDGSNFTLKIRSTKLEDSAMYFCASSDSARNAEAFFGQGTRLTVV.